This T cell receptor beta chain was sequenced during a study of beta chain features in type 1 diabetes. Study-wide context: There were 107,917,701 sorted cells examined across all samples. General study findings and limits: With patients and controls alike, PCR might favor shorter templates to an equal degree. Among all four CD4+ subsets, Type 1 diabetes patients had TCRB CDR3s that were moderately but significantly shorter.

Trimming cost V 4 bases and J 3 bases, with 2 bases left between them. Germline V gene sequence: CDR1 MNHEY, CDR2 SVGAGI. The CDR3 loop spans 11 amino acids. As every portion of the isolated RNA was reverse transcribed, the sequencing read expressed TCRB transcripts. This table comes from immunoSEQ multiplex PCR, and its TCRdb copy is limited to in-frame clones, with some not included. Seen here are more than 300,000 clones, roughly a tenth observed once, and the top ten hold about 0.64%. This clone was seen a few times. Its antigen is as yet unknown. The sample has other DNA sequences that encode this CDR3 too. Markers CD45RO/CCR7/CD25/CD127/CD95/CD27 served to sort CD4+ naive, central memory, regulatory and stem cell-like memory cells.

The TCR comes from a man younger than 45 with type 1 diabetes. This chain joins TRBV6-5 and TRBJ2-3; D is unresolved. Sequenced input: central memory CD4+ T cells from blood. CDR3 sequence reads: CASSWTDTQYF. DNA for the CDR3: TGTGCCAGCAGTTGGACAGATACGCAGTATTTT.